This T cell receptor beta chain derives from a study of blood T cell repertoires in COVID-19. Seattle researchers signed up patients amid active infection and tracked them longitudinally. The repertoire was sequenced with immunoSEQ multiplex PCR; TCRdb's copy has only in-frame clones and lacks some. There are 150,000 to 180,000 clones in the sample; around 83% occur only once, and over 10% lies in the top ten. CDR1 is SGHVS, CDR2 FQNEAQ, per germline. The V gene lost 4 bases and the J gene lost 1 base, with 25 bases spanning the gap. CDR3 length equals 19 residues. The sequence was collected from a woman aged 55-70 years with COVID-19, enrolled during active disease. Sample: peripheral blood. This chain joins TRBV7-8 and TRBJ1-1, with D perhaps TRBD1 (6 bases). CDR3 loop: CASSSFKASWVGGNTEAFF. The CDR3 region has the DNA TGTGCCAGCAGCTCCTTTAAGGCTAGCTGGGTAGGGGGGAACACTGAAGCTTTCTTT. Filled out from reference TRBV7-8 and TRBJ1-1, the complete variable domain reads GAGVSQSPRYKVAKRGQDVALRCDPISGHVSLFWYQQALGQGPEFLTYFQNEAQLDKSGLPSDRFFAERPEGSVSTLKIQRTQQEDSAVYLCASSSFKASWVGGNTEAFFGQGTRLTVV.